Listed below are T cell receptor beta chains from one sample, sequenced in a study of blood T cells in healthy people across ages. TCRdb called the 5' RACE reads again in MiXCR, with one record for every CDR3 protein. The table lists 1.5 million to 2 million distinct CDR3 sequences, about 50% of them singletons. Source material: blood. The receptor source for this set is a woman aged 40-49 years in good health. CDR3s include the opening cysteine and the closing phenylalanine or tryptophan. A D gene is named only where the DNA matches it firmly. Clone size is not always given. Where it is, it says once, few, many or a class for expanded clones.

d_call	clone_size	v_call	j_call	cdr3_nt	cdr3_aa
.	few	TRBV15	TRBJ2-3	TGTGCCACCAGCAGAGTCGGCGGGGTGGGGGCAGATACGCAGTATTTT	CATSRVGGVGADTQYF
.	few	TRBV4-1	TRBJ2-4	TGCGCCAGCAGCCATCCCGAAGGGCAGGGAAGGAACATTCAGTACTTC	CASSHPEGQGRNIQYF
.	.	TRBV28	TRBJ2-5	TGTGCCAGCCGGTCGGGAAGATACTCTCAAGAGACCCAGTACTTC	CASRSGRYSQETQYF
TRBD2	.	TRBV27	TRBJ2-4	TGTGCCAGCAATGCCGGGACTAGCCTTCAGTACTTC	CASNAGTSLQYF
.	.	TRBV15	TRBJ2-5	TGTGCCACTACTCTTAAAGAGACCCAGTACTTC	CATTLKETQYF
TRBD2	.	TRBV7-8	TRBJ2-2	TGTGCCAGCAGCGAGGGACTAGCGGGGGGGTCGAACACCGGGGAGCTGTTTTTT	CASSEGLAGGSNTGELFF
.	.	TRBV5-6	TRBJ1-2	TGTGCCAGCAGCTTGCTGAGACAGCCTAACTATGGCTACACCTTC	CASSLLRQPNYGYTF
TRBD2	.	TRBV20-1	TRBJ2-1	TGCAGTGCTAAACTAGCGGGGTGGGGTGAGCAGTTCTTC	CSAKLAGWGEQFF
TRBD1	few	TRBV27	TRBJ2-7	TGTGCCAGCAGGACAGGGGTTTCGGGACACGAGCAGTACTTC	CASRTGVSGHEQYF
.	.	TRBV15	TRBJ1-6	TGTGCCACCAGCACCGTCACAGGGAATTCACCCCTCCACTTT	CATSTVTGNSPLHF
TRBD1	.	TRBV6-2/TRBV6-3	TRBJ2-7	TGTGCCAGCAGTAGCACCGGGACAGGGGTCAACGAGCAGTACTTC	CASSSTGTGVNEQYF
TRBD1	.	TRBV6-6	TRBJ2-2	TGTGCCAGCAGTCCGACAGGGCCCGGGGAGCTGTTTTTT	CASSPTGPGELFF
.	many	TRBV6-2/TRBV6-3	TRBJ2-5	TGTGCCAGCAGTCCCGGGACAGAGACCCAGTACTTC	CASSPGTETQYF
TRBD2	once	TRBV11-3	TRBJ2-3	TGTGCCAGCAGCTCCGGACTAGAGATAGATACGCAGTATTTT	CASSSGLEIDTQYF
.	.	TRBV25-1	TRBJ2-3	TGTGCCAGCAGTGAAGCGGGGGCCAGTGGGGATACGCAGTATTTT	CASSEAGASGDTQYF
.	.	TRBV7-9	TRBJ2-7	TGTGCCAGCAGCTTAGAAGCTGTCCAGAGGCGCCAGTACTTC	CASSLEAVQRRQYF
.	.	TRBV28	TRBJ1-2	TGTGCCAGCAGTACCTATAAAGGGGAGAGTAACTATGGCTACACCTTC	CASSTYKGESNYGYTF
TRBD1	.	TRBV4-3	TRBJ2-5	TGCGCCAGCAGCCTCCTGGACAGGGCCGAGACCCAGTACTTC	CASSLLDRAETQYF
.	few	TRBV28	TRBJ2-7	TGTGCCAGCGGTACCCACCTTCTCTACGAGCAGTACTTC	CASGTHLLYEQYF
TRBD1	.	TRBV20-1	TRBJ1-5	TGCAGTGCCCAACGACAGGGGGCGGATCAGCCCCAGCATTTT	CSAQRQGADQPQHF
.	.	TRBV27	TRBJ1-6	TGTGCCAGCAGTTTAGACGTATGGAATTCACCCCTCCACTTT	CASSLDVWNSPLHF
.	.	TRBV28	TRBJ1-4	TGTGCCAGCAGTTTAAGAGGCCCAACTAATGAAAAACTGTTTTTT	CASSLRGPTNEKLFF
TRBD1	.	TRBV3-1	TRBJ1-2	TGTGCCAGCAGCCCGACCCTACAGGGGGCACATGGCTACACCTTC	CASSPTLQGAHGYTF
TRBD2	few	TRBV20-1	TRBJ2-1	TGCAGTGCTAGAGAGATGGGGCTAGCGGGGGTTACTAATGAGCAGTTCTTC	CSAREMGLAGVTNEQFF
TRBD1	.	TRBV28	TRBJ1-2	TGTGCCAGCAGTTTATTTACAGGGGGTAGCTATGGCTACACCTTC	CASSLFTGGSYGYTF
.	.	TRBV27	TRBJ1-6	TGTGCCAGCAGTGCCGACGTACAGGGCTATAATTCACCCCTCCACTTT	CASSADVQGYNSPLHF
TRBD2	.	TRBV20-1	TRBJ2-5	TGCAGTGCTAGAAGACTAGCCCTACAAGAGACCCAGTACTTC	CSARRLALQETQYF
.	.	TRBV24-1	TRBJ1-5	TGTGCCACCAGTGTCGATAATCAGCCCCAGCATTTT	CATSVDNQPQHF
TRBD1	.	TRBV11-2	TRBJ2-1	TGTGCCAGCAGCTGGCGGACAGGGAACTACAATGAGCAGTTCTTC	CASSWRTGNYNEQFF
.	.	TRBV7-9	TRBJ2-5	TGTGCCAGCAGCTTAGAAAGCCCTAAAGAGACCCAGTACTTC	CASSLESPKETQYF
.	.	TRBV13	TRBJ2-1	TGTGCCAGCAGCCAACCTTTCGGGGGAGGCTACAATGAGCAGTTCTTC	CASSQPFGGGYNEQFF
.	few	TRBV6-5	TRBJ2-7	TGTGCCAGCAGCCTTCTGGGGGACGGGGCCTACGAGCAGTACTTC	CASSLLGDGAYEQYF
.	.	TRBV25-1	TRBJ1-1	TGTGCCAGCAGTGAAATTAGAGGCGCTGAAGCTTTCTTT	CASSEIRGAEAFF
.	.	TRBV20-1	TRBJ2-1	TGCAGTGCTAGCTCCCCGCTCTGGGGTGAGCAGTTCTTC	CSASSPLWGEQFF
.	.	TRBV20-1	TRBJ2-5	TGCAGTGCTTACTCGGCTGGGAAAGAGACCCAGTACTTC	CSAYSAGKETQYF
.	.	TRBV27	TRBJ1-6	TGTGCCAGCAGTGTACTAGCGGGGGCTGCATCACCCCTCCACTTT	CASSVLAGAASPLHF
TRBD1	.	TRBV5-1	TRBJ2-1	TGCGCCAGCAGCTCCTCCGGGACAGCCTACAATGAGCAGTTCTTC	CASSSSGTAYNEQFF
.	.	TRBV4-2	TRBJ2-3	TGTGCCAGCAGCCGATCGGACACCTACACAGATACGCAGTATTTT	CASSRSDTYTDTQYF
TRBD2	.	TRBV20-1	TRBJ2-1	TGCAGTGCTAGTCCCGGACTAGCGGGGGGACTAAGCTCCTACAATGAGCAGTTCTTC	CSASPGLAGGLSSYNEQFF
.	.	TRBV7-3	TRBJ2-3	TGTGCCAGCAGCCCTGGGCGGGTCCCCACAGATACGCAGTATTTT	CASSPGRVPTDTQYF
TRBD1	few	TRBV4-3	TRBJ1-2	TGCGCCAGCAGCCAAACCGGGACAGGTTCATTTGGGGGCTACACCTTC	CASSQTGTGSFGGYTF
.	once	TRBV7-6	TRBJ2-7	TGTGCCAGCAGCTTAGCATCGGGGTTGGGTACCTACGAGCAGTACTTC	CASSLASGLGTYEQYF
TRBD1	.	TRBV7-9	TRBJ2-3	TGTGCCAGCAGCATCCGGGACAGGGGCTACACAGATACGCAGTATTTT	CASSIRDRGYTDTQYF
.	.	TRBV12-3/TRBV12-4	TRBJ2-1	TGTGCCAGCACTTTAAGGGACCGCTCAAGGGAGCAGTTCTTC	CASTLRDRSREQFF
TRBD1	.	TRBV28	TRBJ2-7	TGTGCCAGCCTTCCACCCGGGACAGGGGGCTACGAGCAGTACTTC	CASLPPGTGGYEQYF
.	many	TRBV6-1	TRBJ1-2	TGTGCCAGCAGTGACAGCTATGGCTACACCTTC	CASSDSYGYTF
.	.	TRBV28	TRBJ2-7	TGTGCCAGCAGTCCCGAACCCCACGAGCAGTACTTC	CASSPEPHEQYF
.	.	TRBV7-2	TRBJ2-5	TGTGCCAGCAGCTCCCAACCAGGGGCAGAAGAGACCCAGTACTTC	CASSSQPGAEETQYF
TRBD1	few	TRBV20-1	TRBJ1-4	TGCAGTGCGAGGACCGGGACAGGGTATGAAAAACTGTTTTTT	CSARTGTGYEKLFF
.	.	TRBV9	TRBJ1-2	TGTGCCAGCAGCGTAGGCGGGGATGGCTACACCTTC	CASSVGGDGYTF
.	.	TRBV12-3/TRBV12-4	TRBJ1-1	TGCACTGACAGCTCGAACACTGAAGCTTTCTTT	CTDSSNTEAFF
TRBD2	few	TRBV20-1	TRBJ2-1	TGCAGTGCCCTTCTAGCGGGGGGGCGTAATGAGCAGTTCTTC	CSALLAGGRNEQFF
.	few	TRBV6-2/TRBV6-3	TRBJ2-7	TGTGCCAGCAGTTCCTACCGACCCTACGAGCAGTACTTC	CASSSYRPYEQYF